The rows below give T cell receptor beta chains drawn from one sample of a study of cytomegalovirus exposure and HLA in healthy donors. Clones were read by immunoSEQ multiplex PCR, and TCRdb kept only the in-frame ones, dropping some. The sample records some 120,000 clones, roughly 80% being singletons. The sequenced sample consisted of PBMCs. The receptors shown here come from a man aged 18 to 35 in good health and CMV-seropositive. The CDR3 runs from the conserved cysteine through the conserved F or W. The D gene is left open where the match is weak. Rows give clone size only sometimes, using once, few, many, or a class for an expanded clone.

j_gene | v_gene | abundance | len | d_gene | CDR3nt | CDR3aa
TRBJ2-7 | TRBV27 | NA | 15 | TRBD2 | TGTGCCAGCAGCCTCTACTCCGGGGGGGCGTACGAGCAGTACTTC | CASSLYSGGAYEQYF
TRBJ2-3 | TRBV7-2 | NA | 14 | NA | TGTGCCAGCAGCTTAGGCGCGGGCACAGATACGCAGTATTTT | CASSLGAGTDTQYF
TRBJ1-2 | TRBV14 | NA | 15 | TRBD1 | TGTGCCAGCAGTCTGCTGGGTAGGGGGCGCGGTGGCTACACCTTC | CASSLLGRGRGGYTF
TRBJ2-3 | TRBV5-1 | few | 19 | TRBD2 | TGCGCCAGCAGCTTGGTTCACGGCCGGGGGGGATACTACACAGATACGCAGTATTTT | CASSLVHGRGGYYTDTQYF
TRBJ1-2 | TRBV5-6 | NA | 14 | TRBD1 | TGTGCCAGCAGCTTAGGGACAGGGGGCTATGGCTACACCTTC | CASSLGTGGYGYTF
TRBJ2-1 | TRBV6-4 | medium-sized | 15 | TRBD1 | TGTGCCAGCAGTACCGGGACAGGGGACTACAATGAGCAGTTCTTC | CASSTGTGDYNEQFF
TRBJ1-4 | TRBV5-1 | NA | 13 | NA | TGCGCCAGCCGGACATTTGGTAATGAAAAACTGTTTTTT | CASRTFGNEKLFF
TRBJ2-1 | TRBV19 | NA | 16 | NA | TGTGCCAGTAGTGTTTGGACACCGGCCCCAAACAATGAGCAGTTCTTC | CASSVWTPAPNNEQFF
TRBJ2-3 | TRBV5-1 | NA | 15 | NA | TGCGCCAGCAGCTCCGGGACTTCTAGCACAGATACGCAGTATTTT | CASSSGTSSTDTQYF
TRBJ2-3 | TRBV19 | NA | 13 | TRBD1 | TGTGCCAGTAGTATCTCGGACAGGAATACGCAGTATTTT | CASSISDRNTQYF
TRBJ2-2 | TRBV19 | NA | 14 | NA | TGTGCCAGTTTAGAGGAGACCTACACCGGGGAGCTGTTTTTT | CASLEETYTGELFF
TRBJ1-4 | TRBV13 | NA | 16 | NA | TGTGCCAGCAGCTCCATCCAACTCGGGGATAATGAAAAACTGTTTTTT | CASSSIQLGDNEKLFF
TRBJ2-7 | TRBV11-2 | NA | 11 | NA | TGTGCCAGCAGCTTAGTAAACGAGCAGTACTTC | CASSLVNEQYF
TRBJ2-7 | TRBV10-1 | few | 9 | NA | TGCGCCAGCATGAGGGAGCAGTACTTC | CASMREQYF
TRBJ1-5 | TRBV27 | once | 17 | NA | TGTGCCAGCAGCCTCACGGGGGGCAGGTATAGCAATCAGCCCCAGCATTTT | CASSLTGGRYSNQPQHF
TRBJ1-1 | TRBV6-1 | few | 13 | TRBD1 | TGTGCCAGCAATTACAGGGGGCCCACTGAAGCTTTCTTT | CASNYRGPTEAFF
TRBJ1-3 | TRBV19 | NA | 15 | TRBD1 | TGTGCCAGTAGTACTACGGGGACAGGAAGGCACACCATATATTTT | CASSTTGTGRHTIYF